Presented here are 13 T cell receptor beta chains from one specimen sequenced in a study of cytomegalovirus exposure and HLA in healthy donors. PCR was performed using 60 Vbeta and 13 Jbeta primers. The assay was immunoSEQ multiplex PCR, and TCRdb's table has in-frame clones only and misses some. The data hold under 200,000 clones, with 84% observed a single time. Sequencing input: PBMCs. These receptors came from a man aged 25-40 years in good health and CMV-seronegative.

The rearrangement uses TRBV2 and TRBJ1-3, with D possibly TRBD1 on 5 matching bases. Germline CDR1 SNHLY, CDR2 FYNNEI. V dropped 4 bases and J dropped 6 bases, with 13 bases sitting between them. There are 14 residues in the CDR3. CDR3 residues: CASSGSGVENTIYF. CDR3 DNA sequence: TGTGCCAGCAGTGGCTCGGGGGTGGAAAACACCATATATTTT.

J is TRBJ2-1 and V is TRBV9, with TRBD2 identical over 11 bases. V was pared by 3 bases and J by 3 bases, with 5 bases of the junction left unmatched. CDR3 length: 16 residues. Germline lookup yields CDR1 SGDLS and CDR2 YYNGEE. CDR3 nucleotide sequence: TGTGCCAGCAGCGGAGGGACTAGCGGTTTCTACAATGAGCAGTTCTTC. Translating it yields CASSGGTSGFYNEQFF.

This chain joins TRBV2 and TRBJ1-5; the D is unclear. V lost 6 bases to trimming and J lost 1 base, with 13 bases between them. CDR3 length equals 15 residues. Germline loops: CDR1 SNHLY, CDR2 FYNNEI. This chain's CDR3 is CASRGSMRSNQPQHF. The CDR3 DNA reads TGTGCCAGCAGAGGTTCTATGAGGAGCAATCAGCCCCAGCATTTT. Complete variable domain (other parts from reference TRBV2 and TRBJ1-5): EPEVTQTPSHQVTQMGQEVILRCVPISNHLYFYWYRQILGQKVEFLVSFYNNEISEKSEIFDDQFSVERPDGSNFTLKIRSTKLEDSAMYFCASRGSMRSNQPQHFGDGTRLSIL.

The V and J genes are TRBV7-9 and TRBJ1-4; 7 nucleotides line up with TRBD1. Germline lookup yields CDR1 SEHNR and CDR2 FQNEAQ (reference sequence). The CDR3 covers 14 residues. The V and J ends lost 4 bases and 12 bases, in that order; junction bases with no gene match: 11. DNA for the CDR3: TGTGCCAGCAGCTCGGAAGGGGGCCGGGGAGAACTGTTTTTT. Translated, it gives CASSSEGGRGELFF.

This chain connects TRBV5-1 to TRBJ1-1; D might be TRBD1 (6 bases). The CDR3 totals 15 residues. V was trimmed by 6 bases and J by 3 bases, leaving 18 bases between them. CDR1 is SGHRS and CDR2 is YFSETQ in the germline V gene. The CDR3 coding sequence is TGCGCCAGCACGTTCTCCCAAGGGGGGGACACTGAAGCTTTCTTT. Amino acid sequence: CASTFSQGGDTEAFF.

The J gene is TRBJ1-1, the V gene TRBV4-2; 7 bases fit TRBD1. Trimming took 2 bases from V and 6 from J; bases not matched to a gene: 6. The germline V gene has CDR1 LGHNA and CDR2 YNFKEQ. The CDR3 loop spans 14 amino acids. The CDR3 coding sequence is TGTGCCAGCAGCCAATCCTTTCAGGGGGCTGAAGCTTTCTTT. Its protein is CASSQSFQGAEAFF.

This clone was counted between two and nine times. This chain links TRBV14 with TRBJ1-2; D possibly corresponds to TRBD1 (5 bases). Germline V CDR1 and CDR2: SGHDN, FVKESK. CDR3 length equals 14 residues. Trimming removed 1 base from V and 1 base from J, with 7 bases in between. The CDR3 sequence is CASSQAGGNYGYTF. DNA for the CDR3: TGTGCCAGCAGCCAAGCGGGGGGTAACTATGGCTACACCTTC.

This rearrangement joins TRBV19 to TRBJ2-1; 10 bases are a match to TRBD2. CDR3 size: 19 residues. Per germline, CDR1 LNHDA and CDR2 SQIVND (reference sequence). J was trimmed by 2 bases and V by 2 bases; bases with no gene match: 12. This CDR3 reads CASSISYLASGGTYNEQFF. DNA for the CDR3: TGTGCCAGTAGTATATCCTACCTGGCTAGCGGGGGCACCTACAATGAGCAGTTCTTC.

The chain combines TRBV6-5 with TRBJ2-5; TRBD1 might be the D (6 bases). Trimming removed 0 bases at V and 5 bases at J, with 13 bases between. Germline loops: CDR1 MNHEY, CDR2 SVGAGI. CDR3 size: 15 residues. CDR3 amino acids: CASSYSAGAVETQYF. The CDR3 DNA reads TGTGCCAGCAGTTACTCAGCAGGGGCTGTGGAGACCCAGTACTTC.

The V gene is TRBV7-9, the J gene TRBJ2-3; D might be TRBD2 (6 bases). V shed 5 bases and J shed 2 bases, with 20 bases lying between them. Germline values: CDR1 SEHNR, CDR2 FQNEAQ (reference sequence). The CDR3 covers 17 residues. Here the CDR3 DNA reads TGTGCCAGCAGCACCGGGACTCAAAGACCCCTCACAGATACGCAGTATTTT. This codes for CASSTGTQRPLTDTQYF.

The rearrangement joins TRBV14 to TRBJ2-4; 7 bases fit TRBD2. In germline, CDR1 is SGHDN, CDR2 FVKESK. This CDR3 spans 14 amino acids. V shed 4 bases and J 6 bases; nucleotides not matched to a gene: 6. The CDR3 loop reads CASSRSGLRNIQYF. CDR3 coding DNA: TGTGCCAGCAGCCGCTCGGGACTAAGAAACATTCAGTACTTC.

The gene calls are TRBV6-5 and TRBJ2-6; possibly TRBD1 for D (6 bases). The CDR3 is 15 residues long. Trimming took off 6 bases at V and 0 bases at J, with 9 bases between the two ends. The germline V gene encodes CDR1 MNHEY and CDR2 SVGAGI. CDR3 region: CASSRDNSGANVLTF. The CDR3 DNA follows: TGTGCCAGCAGCAGGGACAACTCTGGGGCCAACGTCCTGACTTTC.

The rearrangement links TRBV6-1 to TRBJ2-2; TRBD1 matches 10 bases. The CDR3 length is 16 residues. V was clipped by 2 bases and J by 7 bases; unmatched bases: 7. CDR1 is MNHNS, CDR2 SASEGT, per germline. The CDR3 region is CASSEPHGQGVGELFF. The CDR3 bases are TGTGCCAGCAGTGAACCCCACGGACAGGGGGTCGGGGAGCTGTTTTTT.